This passage covers 21 T cell receptor beta chains from one sample sequenced in a study of siplizumab effects on memory and regulatory T cells. Using immunoSEQ multiplex PCR, the repertoire was profiled, and TCRdb retains in-frame clones only, with some absent. The sample includes just over 60,000 clones, around 80% of them seen just once. The sequencing input was memory CD4+ T cells sorted from blood. These receptors were collected from a human donor in good health.

A note on this clone: The junction does not match germline at one end; this may be a read error. The gene calls are TRBV13 and TRBJ1-5; TRBD1 might be the D (6 bases). Looked up from germline, CDR1 is PRHDT and CDR2 is FYEKMQ (reference sequence). CDR3 length: 17 residues. The CDR3 is CTSSPHEGVYSNQPQHF. As DNA, the CDR3 is TGTACCAGCAGCCCACATGAGGGGGTCTATAGCAATCAGCCCCAGCATTTT.

The chain employs TRBV12-5 and TRBJ2-5; 12 bases are a match to TRBD2. Germline CDR1 is LGHNT and CDR2 is FRNRAP. The junction had 9 bases not matched to a gene; V was cut back by 5 bases and J by 5 bases. The CDR3 runs to 16 residues. CDR3: CASGPPLAGGRETQYF. In nucleotides, the CDR3 is TGTGCTAGTGGTCCGCCCCTAGCGGGGGGGCGGGAGACCCAGTACTTC. The full variable domain, rest sourced from reference TRBV12-5 and TRBJ2-5, is DARVTQTPRHKVTEMGQEVTMRCQPILGHNTVFWYRQTMMQGLELLAYFRNRAPLDDSGMPKDRFSAEMPDATLATLKIQPSEPRDSAVYFCASGPPLAGGRETQYFGPGTRLLVL.

The chain links TRBV5-1 to TRBJ1-2; TRBD1 agrees at 9 bases. Per germline, CDR1 SGHRS and CDR2 YFSETQ. The V gene end was trimmed by 4 bases and the J gene end by 6 bases; junction bases not matched to a gene: 7. This CDR3 is built from 14 residues. CDR3 residues: CASSIQQGADGYTF. CDR3 nucleotides: TGCGCCAGCAGCATCCAACAGGGGGCTGATGGCTACACCTTC.

Here the CDR3 reads CASSQDLGLGSPLHF. CDR3 nucleotides: TGCGCCAGCAGCCAAGATCTGGGGTTGGGGTCACCCCTCCACTTT. The rearrangement joins TRBV4-1 to TRBJ1-6; D is unresolved. The length of the CDR3 is 15 residues. The V end was cut by 0 bases, the J end by 10 bases, with 13 bases between. Germline V lookup: CDR1 MGHRA, CDR2 YSYEKL.

This clone was counted a few times. The chain uses TRBV20-1 and TRBJ1-4; a weak D match, TRBD1 (6 bases). Germline V gene sequence: CDR1 DFQATT, CDR2 SNEGSKA (reference sequence). This CDR3 is 11 amino acids long. Trimming cost V 6 bases and J 7 bases, with 9 bases left between them. DNA of the CDR3: TGCAGTGCCTGGGGGCTTGAAAAACTGTTTTTT. Translated: CSAWGLEKLFF.

This clone was seen once. The chain recombines TRBV11-2 with TRBJ2-6; D gene uncertain. V was shortened by 5 bases and J by 2 bases, with 13 bases between the two germline ends. This CDR3 has 16 residues. CDR1 and CDR2 from the germline V gene are SGHAT and FQNNGV. The DNA for the CDR3 is TGTGCCAGCAGCCTCCAGCTTTTAGCTGGGGCCAACGTCCTGACTTTC. Its translation is CASSLQLLAGANVLTF.

This chain uses TRBV11-1 with TRBJ2-7; no definite D call. The CDR3 totals 14 residues. V shed 5 bases and J shed 4 bases, with 15 bases lying between them. CDR1 is SGHAT, CDR2 FQDESV, per germline (reference sequence). In nucleotides, the CDR3 is TGTGCCAGCAGCCCGGGTCAGCCGCCTTACGAGCAGTACTTC. This encodes CASSPGQPPYEQYF.

This clone came up a few times. The chain couples TRBV7-2 to TRBJ1-1; D is undetermined. Germline CDR1 is SGHTA and CDR2 is FQGNSA. V was pared by 2 bases and J by 4 bases, with 8 bases between. The CDR3 is 13 amino acids. The CDR3 spells CASSLSFVTEAFF. In DNA, the CDR3 is TGTGCCAGCAGCTTATCTTTCGTCACTGAAGCTTTCTTT. Full variable domain (remainder filled in from reference TRBV7-2 and TRBJ1-1): GAGVSQSPSNKVTEKGKDVELRCDPISGHTALYWYRQSLGQGLEFLIYFQGNSAPDKSGLPSDRFSAERTGGSVSTLTIQRTQQEDSAVYLCASSLSFVTEAFFGQGTRLTVV.

The CDR3 loop reads CASTPPVDRNTEAFF. DNA of the CDR3: TGTGCCAGCACCCCACCCGTTGACAGGAACACTGAAGCTTTCTTT. V and J are TRBV28 and TRBJ1-1; possible D gene TRBD1, 5 bases. Germline V gives CDR1 MDHEN, CDR2 SYDVKM. The V end lost 7 bases, the J end lost 1 base, and 16 bases lay between the germline ends. The CDR3 has 15 residues.

The chain links TRBV13 to TRBJ1-6; D may be TRBD1 (5 bases). CDR3 length equals 12 residues. V dropped 6 bases and J dropped 10 bases, with 10 bases sitting between them. The germline CDR1 and CDR2 sequences are PRHDT and FYEKMQ (reference sequence). The CDR3 DNA is TGTGCCAGCAGTCTTGGGGGGTCACCCCTCCACTTT. Translated: CASSLGGSPLHF.

The chain joins TRBV12-5 to TRBJ2-2; D is ambiguous. V shed 1 base and J shed 0 bases, with 6 bases lying between them. CDR1 and CDR2 (germline): LGHNT, FRNRAP. The CDR3 consists of 15 residues. CDR3 in DNA: TGTGCTAGTGGTTTGGGAAATACGAACACCGGGGAGCTGTTTTTT. Amino acid sequence: CASGLGNTNTGELFF.

This clone was observed a handful of times. This sequence joins TRBV11-2 and TRBJ1-3; 8 nucleotides line up with TRBD1. The CDR3 runs to 15 residues. V was clipped by 6 bases and J by 6 bases; unmatched bases: 10. Per germline, CDR1 SGHAT and CDR2 FQNNGV. The CDR3, as DNA: TGTGCCAGCAGGGGAATCAGGGGGCGGCAAAACACCATATATTTT. Translating it yields CASRGIRGRQNTIYF.

The gene calls are TRBV6-6 and TRBJ1-5; no definite D call. Germline CDR1 and CDR2: MNHNY and SVGAGI (reference sequence). This CDR3 has 16 residues. V lost 0 bases and J 4 bases, leaving 13 bases between the germline ends. The CDR3 nucleotides are TGTGCCAGCAGTTACTCTGGGCAGGCTAAGAATCAGCCCCAGCATTTT. It specifies CASSYSGQAKNQPQHF.

CDR3 region: CASSTHPGLAANLNTGELFF. CDR3 bases: TGTGCCAGCAGCACGCACCCCGGACTAGCGGCCAATCTTAACACCGGGGAGCTGTTTTTT. This chain links TRBV4-2 with TRBJ2-2, with TRBD2 matching over 10 bases. Germline V lookup: CDR1 LGHNA, CDR2 YNFKEQ. This CDR3 is 20 amino acids long. Trimming cost V 5 bases and J 2 bases; bases outside gene matches: 17.

The chain recombines TRBV6-5 with TRBJ1-6; no reliable D call. The V and J ends lost 2 bases and 10 bases respectively, with 15 bases between them. Germline V gene sequence: CDR1 MNHEY, CDR2 SVGAGI. This CDR3 has 15 residues. CDR3 nucleotide sequence: TGTGCCAGCAGTTACCAAGACGTCTTACGGTCACCCCTCCACTTT. Its protein product is CASSYQDVLRSPLHF.

The chain employs TRBV20-1 and TRBJ2-3, with D possibly matching TRBD2 (5 bases). Trimming took off 6 bases at V and 11 bases at J, with 12 bases between the two ends. Per germline, CDR1 DFQATT and CDR2 SNEGSKA (reference sequence). This CDR3 contains 10 residues. The CDR3 protein is CSAWSEGQYF. For the CDR3, the DNA is TGCAGTGCCTGGTCTGAGGGGCAGTATTTT.

The J gene is TRBJ1-1, the V gene TRBV29-1; a possible D gene is TRBD1 (5 bases). V lost 7 bases to trimming and J lost 4 bases, with 22 bases between them. The CDR3 spans 15 residues. The germline V gene encodes CDR1 SQVTM and CDR2 ANQGSEA. DNA for the CDR3: TGCAGCGCCCTCGGGGGACGTGGCCGACCCACTGAAGCTTTCTTT. Protein: CSALGGRGRPTEAFF.

The genes are TRBV6-5 and TRBJ2-3; possibly TRBD1 for D (6 bases). The CDR3 runs to 14 residues. Germline V gene lookup returns CDR1 MNHEY and CDR2 SVGAGI. The V end was cut by 8 bases, the J end by 0 bases, with 12 bases between. The CDR3 spells CASASGASTDTQYF. Written as DNA, the CDR3 is TGTGCCAGCGCCTCAGGGGCAAGCACAGATACGCAGTATTTT.

The chain combines TRBV4-3 with TRBJ1-1, with D perhaps TRBD1 (6 bases). This CDR3 contains 17 residues. Germline V gene lookup returns CDR1 LGHNA and CDR2 YSLEER. V was cut by 1 base and J by 1 base, with 16 bases left in between. CDR3 amino acids: CASSQGGGLGANTEAFF. CDR3 DNA: TGCGCCAGCAGCCAAGGGGGGGGCTTGGGTGCGAACACTGAAGCTTTCTTT.

The chain carries TRBV30 and TRBJ1-5, with D possibly matching TRBD1 (5 bases). Germline values: CDR1 GTSNPN, CDR2 SVGIG (reference sequence). Trimming removed 4 bases at V and 1 base at J, with 20 bases between. The length of the CDR3 is 17 residues. CDR3 sequence: CAWKAGLMGSSNQPQHF. CDR3 coding DNA: TGTGCCTGGAAGGCAGGGCTAATGGGTTCCAGCAATCAGCCCCAGCATTTT.

The genes are TRBV6-5 and TRBJ1-6; 9 nucleotides align to TRBD1. The CDR3 is 15 amino acids. The J segment lost 7 bases and the V segment lost 6 bases, leaving 7 bases of the junction unmatched. Per germline, CDR1 MNHEY and CDR2 SVGAGI. The CDR3 sequence is CASSRLGQGNSPLHF. In DNA, the CDR3 is TGTGCCAGCAGCCGACTAGGACAGGGGAATTCACCCCTCCACTTT.